One sample yielded the 15 T cell receptor beta chains listed below, sequenced in a study of blood T cell repertoires in COVID-19. Sequencing was performed with immunoSEQ multiplex PCR; in TCRdb, only in-frame clones are kept and a portion is missing. In the table there are about 59,000 clones, approximately 78% of which are singletons. The sample was peripheral blood. The source of these receptors is a man older than 75 with acute or convalescent COVID-19.

The V call is TRBV11-2, the J call TRBJ1-4; TRBD1 matches at 7 bases. J was trimmed by 3 bases and V by 1 base; bases with no gene match: 2. Germline lookup yields CDR1 SGHAT and CDR2 FQNNGV. This CDR3 is 15 amino acids long. CDR3 bases: TGTGCCAGCAGCTTAGGGGACAGTTCTAATGAAAAACTGTTTTTT. Its translation is CASSLGDSSNEKLFF.

In this sample, this clone turned up a few times. The chain has TRBV24-1 and TRBJ2-3; D is possibly TRBD2 (5 bases). With 7 bases removed from V and 6 bases from J, the gap between germline ends came to 13 bases. The CDR3 extends over 13 amino acids. Looked up from germline, CDR1 is KGHDR and CDR2 is SFDVKD. CDR3 loop: CATSGLDGDTQYF. Here the CDR3 DNA reads TGTGCCACCAGCGGACTGGACGGGGATACGCAGTATTTT.

V usage is TRBV6-6 and J usage is TRBJ1-5; possibly TRBD1 for D (5 bases). The CDR3 length is 14 residues. The germline V and J ends were trimmed by 4 bases and 5 bases, with 12 bases remaining between them. The germline CDR1 and CDR2 sequences are MNHNY and SVGAGI (reference sequence). CDR3 protein: CASSFIQGDQPQHF. The DNA of the CDR3 is TGTGCCAGCAGTTTTATCCAGGGTGATCAGCCCCAGCATTTT.

A note on this clone: Relative to the germline gene, one junction end is altered; a read error may explain this. J is TRBJ2-5 and V is TRBV19; D might be TRBD2 (6 bases). CDR3 length equals 13 residues. Germline V gene data show CDR1 as LNHDA and CDR2 as SQIVND (reference sequence). The DNA for the CDR3 is TGTGCTAGTAGCCCCGTGGGGGGAGAGACCCAGTACTTC. This codes for CASSPVGGETQYF. The complete variable domain, with remaining parts taken from reference TRBV19 and TRBJ2-5, reads DGGITQSPKYLFRKEGQNVTLSCEQNLNHDAMYWYRQDPGQGLRLIYYSQIVNDFQKGDIAEGYSVSREKKESFPLTVTSAQKNPTAFYLCASSPVGGETQYFGPGTRLLVL.

The J gene is TRBJ2-1, the V gene TRBV29-1; 7 nucleotides agree with TRBD2. Trimming cost V 4 bases and J 5 bases; bases outside gene matches: 8. The germline V gene encodes CDR1 SQVTM and CDR2 ANQGSEA. This CDR3 spans 14 amino acids. The CDR3: CSVGGGSTHNEQFF. The CDR3, as DNA: TGCAGCGTTGGGGGCGGGAGTACCCACAATGAGCAGTTCTTC.

The chain is built from TRBV3-1 (or the pseudogene TRBV3-2) and TRBJ2-5; 10 positions match TRBD1. Trimming at V came to 1 base and at J to 4 bases, leaving 0 bases not matched to a gene. This CDR3 comprises 14 residues. Germline loops: CDR1 LGHDT, CDR2 YNNKEL (reference sequence). CDR3 loop: CASSQGTGGETQYF. The CDR3 DNA sequence: TGTGCCAGCAGCCAAGGGACAGGGGGAGAGACCCAGTACTTC.

The rearrangement uses TRBV25-1 and TRBJ1-4; a possible D gene is TRBD1 (5 bases). V lost 4 bases and J lost 9, with 18 bases in between. The germline CDR1 and CDR2 sequences are MGHDK and SYGVNS. CDR3 length: 15 amino acids. The chain's CDR3 is CASSGSGKLDKKLFF. The CDR3 bases are TGTGCCAGCAGTGGTAGCGGGAAACTGGACAAAAAACTGTTTTTT.

This chain links TRBV7-8 with TRBJ2-1, with D tentatively TRBD2 (5 bases). V gave up 4 bases and J gave up 1 base, with 14 bases separating them. The CDR3 has 16 amino acids. Germline V gene data show CDR1 as SGHVS and CDR2 as FQNEAQ. The CDR3 sequence is CASSYVVGVSYNEQFF. In DNA form, the CDR3 reads TGTGCCAGCAGCTATGTAGTGGGAGTATCCTACAATGAGCAGTTCTTC.

The chain links TRBV19 to TRBJ1-2; TRBD1 agrees at 8 bases. Germline CDR1 is LNHDA and CDR2 is SQIVND (reference sequence). With V trimmed by 5 bases and J by 2 bases, 7 bases remained unmatched. This CDR3 has 15 residues. DNA of the CDR3: TGTGCCAGTAGTGAACAGGGGGGGCAGAACTATGGCTACACCTTC. Translation gives CASSEQGGQNYGYTF.

In DNA, the CDR3 is TGTGCCAGCAGTCCAGGGTACACCGGGGAGCTGTTTTTT. Protein: CASSPGYTGELFF. The rearrangement uses TRBV2 and TRBJ2-2, with a tentative D call TRBD1 (5 bases). Trimming shortened V by 5 bases and J by 3 bases, and 7 bases separated the two germline ends. The germline V gene encodes CDR1 SNHLY and CDR2 FYNNEI. The CDR3 has 13 amino acids.

The chain uses TRBV7-9 and TRBJ2-2; 9 nucleotides align to TRBD2. The V gene end was trimmed by 5 bases and the J gene end by 3 bases; junction bases not matched to a gene: 7. The CDR3 is made up of 16 amino acids. Germline assignment: CDR1 SEHNR and CDR2 FQNEAQ (reference sequence). CDR3 in DNA: TGTGCCAGCAGCCGCTCGCGGGGGGGCCACACCGGGGAGCTGTTTTTT. Translated, it gives CASSRSRGGHTGELFF.

The chain has TRBV27 and TRBJ1-2; 7 nucleotides line up with TRBD1. Germline CDR1 is MNHEY and CDR2 is SMNVEV (reference sequence). V was pared by 6 bases and J by 4 bases, with 11 bases of the junction left unmatched. The CDR3 sequence is 15 residues long. CDR3 DNA: TGTGCCAGCAGGACCCAACAGGGGCAGGGCTATGGCTACACCTTC. As protein: CASRTQQGQGYGYTF.

This rearrangement joins TRBV5-6 to TRBJ1-1; 7 positions match TRBD1. Germline CDR1 reads SGHDT; CDR2 reads YYEEEE. The ends lost 4 bases at V and 4 bases at J; junction bases unmatched: 7. The CDR3 runs to 14 residues. The CDR3 sequence is CASSVYRGITEAFF. The CDR3 DNA follows: TGTGCCAGCAGCGTATACAGGGGTATCACTGAAGCTTTCTTT.

This chain links TRBV28 with TRBJ1-5, with TRBD1 matching over 8 bases. The V and J ends lost 4 bases and 7 bases, in that order; junction bases with no gene match: 12. Looked up from germline, CDR1 is MDHEN and CDR2 is SYDVKM. The CDR3 spans 16 residues. CDR3: CASSSVVDRARQPQHF. CDR3 sequence (DNA): TGTGCCAGCAGTTCAGTAGTGGACAGGGCCAGGCAGCCCCAGCATTTT.

This rearrangement joins TRBV6-5 to TRBJ2-7, with TRBD2 as a possible D gene (6 bases). The CDR3 runs 15 residues. Germline V gene data show CDR1 as MNHEY and CDR2 as SVGAGI. V gave up 6 bases and J gave up 3 bases, with 18 bases separating them. The DNA of the CDR3 is TGTGCCAGCAGACCTCCGGGACTGACTAACTACGAGCAGTACTTC. The encoded protein is CASRPPGLTNYEQYF.